Sequencing of this T cell receptor beta chain was carried out in a study of shared clonotypes between healthy human individuals. Findings and limits, study-wide: Several donors held approximately 4.6% of naive CD4 clonotypes in common. Generation probabilities of non-shared clonotypes were lower (relative to those shared by all four donors).

A split of CD4+ cells into CD45RA+ naive and CD45RA-negative memory subsets was performed. Remarks on this clone: Its cognate antigen is unknown.

Every subset's genomic DNA went evenly onto several immunoSEQ plates. Using immunoSEQ multiplex PCR, the repertoire was profiled, and TCRdb retains in-frame clones only, with some absent. The sample yields around 180,000 clones, over 85% seen once. V shed 10 bases and J shed 2 bases, with 24 bases lying between them. CDR1 and CDR2 (germline): MDHEN, SYDVKM. CDR3 length: 16 amino acids. The chain links TRBV28 to TRBJ2-7; a weak D match, TRBD2 (5 bases). The sequencing input was naive CD4+ T cells sorted from blood. Subset here: CD45RA+ positively selected. This TCR came from a woman under 40 in good health. The CDR3 DNA sequence: TGTGCCATCCACCCCTCGGACGTAGCGCCTACCTACGAGCAGTACTTC. As protein: CAIHPSDVAPTYEQYF.